The TCR beta chain described here comes from a study of blood T cell repertoires in COVID-19. Turning to the study itself: Samples taken during acute and convalescent COVID-19 were collected in the United States, Italy and Spain. T cells, B-cell-depleted T cells, or PBMCs supplied cDNA or gDNA.

The ends lost 0 bases at V and 6 bases at J; junction bases unmatched: 4. Germline CDR1 and CDR2: GTSNPN and SVGIG (reference sequence). The CDR3 is 13 residues long. As handled by the study authors: Cell counts per sample came from amplifying reference gene primers. Measured with immunoSEQ multiplex PCR; TCRdb has only the in-frame clones, and not every one. For V, J and clone size, that table is used; D and trimming come from the DNA. The sample includes roughly 150,000 clones, roughly 78% of them seen just once. The specimen was peripheral blood. V usage is TRBV30 and J usage is TRBJ1-2; 7 bases agree with TRBD1. The receptor comes from a human donor with acute or convalescent COVID-19. The donor label of this sample is uncertain. CDR3 DNA sequence: TGTGCCTGGAGTGTTAAGGGGGCAGATGGCTACACCTTC. This translates into CAWSVKGADGYTF.